Given below is one T cell receptor (beta chain) in context. This specimen comes from a study of control samples from healthy donors and cancer patients. Generated by immunoSEQ multiplex PCR, the TCRdb table keeps only in-frame clones and is missing some. The sample yields roughly 120,000 clones, over 90% seen once. Germline assignment: CDR1 SGHDN and CDR2 FVKESK. After removal of 3 bases from V and 0 bases from J, the junction contained 13 bases not matched to a gene. The CDR3 runs 18 residues. The TCR sequence derives from a man aged 30-40 years in good health. V and J are TRBV14 and TRBJ2-5, with TRBD1 matching over 7 bases. The sequenced material came from blood. The chain's CDR3 is CASSQAPDTTGYQETQYF. CDR3 nucleotides: TGTGCCAGCAGCCAGGCCCCCGATACGACAGGGTACCAAGAGACCCAGTACTTC. Looking up the rest from reference TRBV14 and TRBJ2-5 gives the full variable domain: EAGVTQFPSHSVIEKGQTVTLRCDPISGHDNLYWYRRVMGKEIKFLLHFVKESKQDESGMPNNRFLAERTGGTYSTLKVQPAELEDSGVYFCASSQAPDTTGYQETQYFGPGTRLLVL.